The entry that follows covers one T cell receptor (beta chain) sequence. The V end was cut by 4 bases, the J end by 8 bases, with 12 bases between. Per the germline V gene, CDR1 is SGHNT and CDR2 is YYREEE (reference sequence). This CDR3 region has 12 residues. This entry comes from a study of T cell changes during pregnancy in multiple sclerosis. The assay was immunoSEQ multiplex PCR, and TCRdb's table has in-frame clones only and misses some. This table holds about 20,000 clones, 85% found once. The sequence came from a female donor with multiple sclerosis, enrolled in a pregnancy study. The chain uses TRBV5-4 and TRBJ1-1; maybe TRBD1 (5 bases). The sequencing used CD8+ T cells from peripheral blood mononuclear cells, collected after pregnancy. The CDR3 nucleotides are TGTGCCAGCAGCCCGTGGGCAGGGGAAGCTTTCTTT. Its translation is CASSPWAGEAFF.